Presented here are 30 T cell receptor beta chains from one specimen sequenced in a study of shared clonotypes between healthy human individuals. The assay was immunoSEQ multiplex PCR, and TCRdb's table has in-frame clones only and misses some. The sample has approximately 720,000 clones; around 72% are singletons. The sample consisted of memory CD4+ T cells sorted from blood. Subset specified: CD45RA-negative fraction. All receptors come from a woman under 40 in good health.

This rearrangement joins TRBV6-5 to TRBJ1-4; no clear D. CDR1 and CDR2 from the germline V gene are MNHEY and SVGAGI. The CDR3 has 11 residues. Between the trimmed V and J ends, which lost 10 bases and 5 bases, there was a span of 8 bases. DNA for the CDR3: TGTGCCACGGCCAAAAATGAAAAACTGTTTTTT. It is translated as CATAKNEKLFF.

The chain has TRBV5-1 and TRBJ1-2, with TRBD1 matching 7 bases. Germline-derived CDR1 and CDR2 are SGHRS and YFSETQ. The ends lost 4 bases at V and 8 bases at J; junction bases unmatched: 14. This CDR3 contains 15 residues. The CDR3 DNA follows: TGCGCCAGCAGCCCAGGGGGGCCAAACGTTTTGGGCTACACCTTC. This encodes CASSPGGPNVLGYTF.

This clone showed up just a few times. The chain has TRBV11-2 and TRBJ1-1; 7 nucleotides line up with TRBD1. The germline gives CDR1 SGHAT, CDR2 FQNNGV. The trim removed 5 bases at V and 2 bases at J, leaving 11 bases unmatched. The CDR3 consists of 16 residues. CDR3 region: CASSTMARQGNTEAFF. DNA of the CDR3: TGTGCCAGCAGCACCATGGCTAGACAGGGAAACACTGAAGCTTTCTTT.

V and J are TRBV10-2 and TRBJ2-1, with TRBD2 as a possible D gene (5 bases). CDR3 length equals 12 residues. The V gene's germline CDR1 is WSHSY and CDR2 SAAADI. V gave up 8 bases and J gave up 2 bases, with 7 bases separating them. CDR3 in amino acids: CASRGTYNEQFF. DNA for the CDR3: TGCGCCAGCCGGGGAACCTACAATGAGCAGTTCTTC.

The chain recombines TRBV28 with TRBJ2-7; the D gene could be TRBD1 or TRBD2 (6 bases each). Germline values: CDR1 MDHEN, CDR2 SYDVKM. V was cut by 7 bases and J by 2 bases, with 15 bases left in between. The length of the CDR3 is 14 residues. The DNA for the CDR3 is TGTGCCAGCACCCCTGGGGGGCGCCCCTACGAGCAGTACTTC. It is translated as CASTPGGRPYEQYF.

On this clone itself: The same CDR3 is also encoded by other DNA sequences in this sample. In DNA form, the CDR3 reads TGTGCCAGCAGTTTACCGGGACAGGGATTCTACGAGCAGTACTTC. Translated, it gives CASSLPGQGFYEQYF. The chain employs TRBV28 and TRBJ2-7, with 9 bases that match TRBD1. This CDR3 comprises 15 residues. Germline-derived CDR1 and CDR2 are MDHEN and SYDVKM. Trimming cost V 2 bases and J 3 bases; bases outside gene matches: 5.

The chain is built from TRBV18 and TRBJ2-7, with 10 bases identical to TRBD1. Losses at the gene ends were 3 bases for V and 7 bases for J; bases not matched to a gene: 9. This CDR3 comprises 15 residues. Germline loops: CDR1 KGHSH, CDR2 LQKENI. Here the CDR3 DNA reads TGTGCCAGCTCACCCACCGGGACAGGGGTCGATGAGCAGTACTTC. This encodes CASSPTGTGVDEQYF.

This clone has only one observation. The CDR3 sequence is CASNPPLGDGRNEQYF. The CDR3 DNA sequence: TGTGCCAGCAACCCGCCTTTGGGGGATGGGAGAAACGAGCAGTACTTC. V and J are TRBV2 and TRBJ2-7, with D perhaps assigned TRBD1 or TRBD2 (5 bases each). Trimming pared 7 bases from V and 5 bases from J, leaving 24 bases between. The CDR3 runs to 16 residues. Germline values: CDR1 SNHLY, CDR2 FYNNEI.

This clone was picked up a small number of times. V is TRBV30 and J is TRBJ2-7, with a possible D match to TRBD2 (6 bases). V was trimmed by 8 bases and J by 0 bases, leaving 17 bases between them. Per germline, CDR1 GTSNPN and CDR2 SVGIG (reference sequence). This CDR3 is 14 amino acids long. The CDR3 loop reads CAGRDFSGSYEQYF. CDR3 sequence (DNA): TGTGCCGGCCGGGACTTTTCGGGCTCCTACGAGCAGTACTTC. The entire variable domain, with the rest obtained from reference TRBV30 and TRBJ2-7, is as follows: SQTIHQWPATLVQPVGSPLSLECTVEGTSNPNLYWYRQAAGRGLQLLFYSVGIGQISSEVPQNLSASRPQDRQFILSSKKLLLSDSGFYLCAGRDFSGSYEQYFGPGTRLTVT.

Note on this clone: Other nucleotide sequences from this sample produce the same CDR3. This rearrangement joins TRBV5-8 to TRBJ2-7; TRBD2 is a possible D gene (5 bases). The CDR3 runs 12 residues. The V end was cut by 4 bases, the J end by 3 bases, with 8 bases between. Looked up from germline, CDR1 is SGHTS and CDR2 is YDEGEE. The CDR3 protein is CASSPTSYEQYF. CDR3 DNA sequence: TGTGCCAGCAGCCCTACTAGCTACGAGCAGTACTTC.

This clone showed up just a few times. The rearrangement joins TRBV19 to TRBJ2-5; TRBD2 matches 9 bases. The CDR3 has 14 residues. With 5 bases clipped from V and 4 bases from J, the junction kept 5 bases outside the gene matches. From germline, CDR1 is LNHDA and CDR2 SQIVND (reference sequence). Here the CDR3 DNA reads TGTGCCAGTAGTGGGTCTAGCGGGATAGAGACCCAGTACTTC. This translates into CASSGSSGIETQYF.

The table lists this clone with a few counts. This chain joins TRBV2 and TRBJ1-2, with no clear D. Trimming stripped 7 bases from V and 4 bases from J, with 10 bases between. The CDR3 totals 12 residues. CDR1 and CDR2 (germline): SNHLY, FYNNEI. DNA for the CDR3: TGTGCCAGCACTAATCGAGCCTATGGCTACACCTTC. It specifies CASTNRAYGYTF.

This chain connects TRBV16 to TRBJ1-3; no reliable D call. The germline gives CDR1 KGHSY, CDR2 FQNENV. V was cut by 4 bases and J by 0 bases, with 19 bases left in between. The CDR3 loop spans 18 amino acids. The CDR3 region has the DNA TGTGCCAGCAGCCCGGGAATTGTCGGCAAAAACTCTGGAAACACCATATATTTT. It specifies CASSPGIVGKNSGNTIYF. Using reference TRBV16 and TRBJ1-3 for the parts outside the CDR3, the full variable domain is GEEVAQTPKHLVRGEGQKAKLYCAPIKGHSYVFWYQQVLKNEFKFLISFQNENVFDETGMPKERFSAKCLPNSPCSLEIQATKLEDSAVYFCASSPGIVGKNSGNTIYFGEGSWLTVV.

The count of this clone is one. The chain joins TRBV28 to TRBJ1-3; TRBD1 matches at 8 bases. CDR1 is MDHEN, CDR2 SYDVKM, per germline. This CDR3 has 13 residues. Written as DNA, the CDR3 is TGTGACAGGGGGGGTGAGTCGGGAAACACCATATATTTT. Translating gives CDRGGESGNTIYF.

In the case of this clone: Other nucleotide sequences in the sample specify the same CDR3. This chain links TRBV7-8 with TRBJ2-5; D is unclear. Germline CDR1 and CDR2: SGHVS and FQNEAQ. V dropped 1 base and J dropped 5 bases, with 8 bases sitting between them. The CDR3 consists of 13 residues. This chain's CDR3 is CASSLGGRETQYF. Written as DNA, the CDR3 is TGTGCCAGCAGCTTAGGGGGAAGGGAGACCCAGTACTTC.

As concerns this clone: Different DNA sequences within this sample yield the same CDR3. The rearrangement joins TRBV18 to TRBJ2-2, with unresolved D. Germline-derived CDR1 and CDR2 are KGHSH and LQKENI. V lost 0 bases to trimming and J lost 6 bases, with 2 bases between them. CDR3 length equals 12 residues. The DNA of the CDR3 is TGTGCCAGCTCACCACCAGCCGGGGAGCTGTTTTTT. It translates to CASSPPAGELFF.

CDR3 loop: CAWNLADTQYF. The CDR3, as DNA: TGTGCCTGGAATCTCGCAGATACGCAGTATTTT. The chain carries TRBV30 and TRBJ2-3; D ambiguous. Trimming pared 4 bases from V and 4 bases from J, leaving 6 bases between. The CDR3 contains 11 residues. Germline CDR1 and CDR2: GTSNPN and SVGIG (reference sequence).

The chain couples TRBV5-1 to TRBJ2-7; TRBD2 agrees at 7 bases. Trimming at V came to 4 bases and at J to 3 bases, leaving 7 bases not matched to a gene. Germline CDR1 reads SGHRS; CDR2 reads YFSETQ. CDR3 size: 14 residues. In DNA, the CDR3 is TGCGCCAGCAGCATAGGACTAGGGAACTACGAGCAGTACTTC. It specifies CASSIGLGNYEQYF. Full variable domain (remainder filled in from reference TRBV5-1 and TRBJ2-7): KAGVTQTPRYLIKTRGQQVTLSCSPISGHRSVSWYQQTPGQGLQFLFEYFSETQRNKGNFPGRFSGRQFSNSRSEMNVSTLELGDSALYLCASSIGLGNYEQYFGPGTRLTVT.

CDR3 sequence (DNA): TGTGCCAGCAGTTCGGGACTAGCGGGAGGAGGGCCTTACAATGAGCAGTTCTTC. This sequence encodes CASSSGLAGGGPYNEQFF. J is TRBJ2-1 and V is TRBV28, with 15 bases that match TRBD2. This CDR3 is built from 18 residues. The germline V gene has CDR1 MDHEN and CDR2 SYDVKM. The J segment lost 4 bases and the V segment lost 4 bases, leaving 8 bases of the junction unmatched.

This clone was recorded once. The chain recombines TRBV4-1 with TRBJ2-5; 9 positions match TRBD2. Germline-derived CDR1 and CDR2 are MGHRA and YSYEKL. This CDR3 comprises 18 residues. Losses at the gene ends were 0 bases for V and 4 bases for J; bases not matched to a gene: 12. This CDR3 is CASSQDSPEVAGVETQYF. Here the CDR3 DNA reads TGCGCCAGCAGCCAAGACTCCCCAGAGGTAGCGGGAGTAGAGACCCAGTACTTC.

This clone has a count of ten or more. The genes are TRBV10-3 and TRBJ1-5; possibly TRBD1 for D (5 bases). V was pared by 0 bases and J by 4 bases, with 10 bases between. The CDR3 totals 15 residues. Per germline, CDR1 ENHRY and CDR2 SYGVKD. This CDR3 is CAISESGDVNQPQHF. CDR3 in DNA: TGTGCCATCAGTGAGTCAGGGGACGTTAATCAGCCCCAGCATTTT.

The CDR3 spells CASKIGELLGNQPQHF. In nucleotides, the CDR3 is TGTGCCAGCAAGATTGGGGAGCTGCTTGGCAATCAGCCCCAGCATTTT. V is TRBV28 and J is TRBJ1-5, with D unresolved. The V gene lost 7 bases and the J gene lost 2 bases, with 18 bases spanning the gap. The CDR3 extends over 16 amino acids. Germline assignment: CDR1 MDHEN and CDR2 SYDVKM.

V and J are TRBV21-1 and TRBJ1-5. TRBV21-1 is shown as a pseudogene. The CDR3 contains 17 residues. CDR3 region: CASSKAPLKGRIRPQHF. The CDR3 bases are TGTGCCAGCAGCAAAGCTCCTTTGAAAGGCCGCATAAGGCCCCAGCATTTT.

The rearrangement links TRBV18 to TRBJ1-2, with TRBD1 identical over 7 bases. The germline gives CDR1 KGHSH, CDR2 LQKENI. The CDR3 consists of 16 residues. With V trimmed by 0 bases and J by 5 bases, 9 bases remained unmatched. As DNA, the CDR3 is TGTGCCAGCTCACCACCACCTCAGACAGGGAATTATGGCTACACCTTC. Its protein is CASSPPPQTGNYGYTF.

The V call is TRBV4-1, the J call TRBJ1-4; 11 positions match TRBD1. Germline assignment: CDR1 MGHRA and CDR2 YSYEKL. V dropped 3 bases and J dropped 12; count of bases not matched to a gene: 3. The CDR3 has 13 residues. CDR3: CASSHADRGQLFF. The CDR3 nucleotides read TGCGCCAGCAGCCACGCGGACAGGGGGCAACTGTTTTTT.

The gene calls are TRBV10-3 and TRBJ2-1; 8 positions agree with TRBD2. Germline lookup yields CDR1 ENHRY and CDR2 SYGVKD. V trimming: 2 bases; J trimming: 3 bases; junction bases outside the gene matches: 0. This CDR3 region has 14 residues. CDR3: CAISEREGYNEQFF. CDR3 coding DNA: TGTGCCATCAGTGAGCGGGAGGGCTACAATGAGCAGTTCTTC.

V usage is TRBV2 and J usage is TRBJ2-1, with 10 bases lining up with TRBD1. With 7 bases clipped from V and 10 bases from J, the junction kept 10 bases outside the gene matches. CDR1 and CDR2 (germline): SNHLY, FYNNEI. The CDR3 sequence is 14 residues long. The CDR3 nucleotides are TGTGCCAGCACCCGGGACAGGGGAGGGGAGGAGCAGTTCTTC. It yields the protein CASTRDRGGEEQFF.

The chain employs TRBV28 and TRBJ1-5; 11 nucleotides match TRBD1. Germline lookup yields CDR1 MDHEN and CDR2 SYDVKM. Trimming took 3 bases from V and 14 from J; bases not matched to a gene: 18. This CDR3 is built from 17 residues. CDR3 in amino acids: CASSFRGTGQGAPKKHF. The DNA for the CDR3 is TGTGCCAGCAGTTTTAGGGGCACTGGACAGGGGGCTCCGAAGAAGCATTTT.

The rearrangement links TRBV27 to TRBJ2-7; 11 bases match TRBD2. The CDR3 is made up of 16 amino acids. J gave up 3 bases and V 4 bases, and 8 bases lay outside the gene matches. Germline V lookup: CDR1 MNHEY, CDR2 SMNVEV (reference sequence). This CDR3 reads CASSSIAGGPGYEQYF. The CDR3 region has the DNA TGTGCCAGCAGTTCCATAGCGGGAGGGCCTGGCTACGAGCAGTACTTC.

The chain links TRBV7-9 to TRBJ1-1, with 9 nucleotides matching TRBD1. Germline trimming cut 2 bases from V and 3 bases from J; bases unmatched to any gene: 1. Germline values: CDR1 SEHNR, CDR2 FQNEAQ (reference sequence). This CDR3 contains 14 residues. CDR3 in amino acids: CASSLRTGDTEAFF. CDR3 bases: TGTGCCAGCAGCTTAAGGACAGGGGACACTGAAGCTTTCTTT.